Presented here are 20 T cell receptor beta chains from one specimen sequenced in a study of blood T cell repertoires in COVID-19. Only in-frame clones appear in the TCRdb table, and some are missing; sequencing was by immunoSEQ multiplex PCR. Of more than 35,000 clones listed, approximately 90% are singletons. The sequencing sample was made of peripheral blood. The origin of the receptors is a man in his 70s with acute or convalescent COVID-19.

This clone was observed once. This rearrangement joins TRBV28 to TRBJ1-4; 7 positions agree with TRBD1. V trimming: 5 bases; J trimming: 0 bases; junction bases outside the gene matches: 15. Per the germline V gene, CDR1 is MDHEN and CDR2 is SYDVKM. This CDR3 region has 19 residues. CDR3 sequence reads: CASSPTPGQGDSTNEKLFF. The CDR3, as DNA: TGTGCCAGCAGTCCGACCCCGGGGCAGGGGGATTCAACTAATGAAAAACTGTTTTTT.

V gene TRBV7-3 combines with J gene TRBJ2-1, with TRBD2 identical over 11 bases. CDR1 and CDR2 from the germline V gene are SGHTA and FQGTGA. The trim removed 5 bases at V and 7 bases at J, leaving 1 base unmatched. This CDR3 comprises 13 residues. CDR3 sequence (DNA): TGTGCCAGCAGCCGGACTAGCGGGAATGAGCAGTTCTTC. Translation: CASSRTSGNEQFF.

The CDR3 protein is CASSELGGGNEQYF. CDR3 bases: TGTGCCAGCAGTGAATTGGGAGGGGGTAACGAGCAGTACTTC. V is TRBV25-1 and J is TRBJ2-7; D may be TRBD2 (7 bases). Germline V lookup: CDR1 MGHDK, CDR2 SYGVNS. V shed 1 base and J shed 5 bases, with 12 bases lying between them. The CDR3 runs 14 residues.

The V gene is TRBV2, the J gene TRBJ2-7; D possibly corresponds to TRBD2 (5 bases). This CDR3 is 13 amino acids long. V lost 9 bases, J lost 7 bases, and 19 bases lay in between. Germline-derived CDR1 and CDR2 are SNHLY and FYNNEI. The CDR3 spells CASQPALGREQYF. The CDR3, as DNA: TGTGCCAGTCAACCAGCCCTGGGGAGAGAGCAGTACTTC.

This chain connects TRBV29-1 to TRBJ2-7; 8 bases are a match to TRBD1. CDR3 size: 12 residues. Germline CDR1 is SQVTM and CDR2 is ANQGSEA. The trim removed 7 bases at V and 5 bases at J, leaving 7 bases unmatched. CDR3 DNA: TGCAGCGCGTCCAGGGGGCACGACGAGCAGTACTTC. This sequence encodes CSASRGHDEQYF.

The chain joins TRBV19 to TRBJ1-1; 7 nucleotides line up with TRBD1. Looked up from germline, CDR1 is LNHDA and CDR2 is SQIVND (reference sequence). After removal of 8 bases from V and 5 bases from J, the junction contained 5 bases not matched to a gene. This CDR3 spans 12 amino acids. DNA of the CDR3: TGTGCCAGTGAGGGGGCGCGGACTGAAGCTTTCTTT. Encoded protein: CASEGARTEAFF. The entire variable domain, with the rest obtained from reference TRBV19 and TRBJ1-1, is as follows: DGGITQSPKYLFRKEGQNVTLSCEQNLNHDAMYWYRQDPGQGLRLIYYSQIVNDFQKGDIAEGYSVSREKKESFPLTVTSAQKNPTAFYLCASEGARTEAFFGQGTRLTVV.

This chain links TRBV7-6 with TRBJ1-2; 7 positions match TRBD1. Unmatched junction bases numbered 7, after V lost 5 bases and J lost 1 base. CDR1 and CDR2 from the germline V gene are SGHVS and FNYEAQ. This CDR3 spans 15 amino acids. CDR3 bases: TGTGCCAGCAGCCCCGGGACAGACCATAACTATGGCTACACCTTC. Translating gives CASSPGTDHNYGYTF.

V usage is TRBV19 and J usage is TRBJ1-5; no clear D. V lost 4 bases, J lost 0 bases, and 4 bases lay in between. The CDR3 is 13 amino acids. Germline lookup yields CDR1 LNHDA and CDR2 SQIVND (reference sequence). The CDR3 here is CASSTVSNQPQHF. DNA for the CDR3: TGTGCCAGTAGTACAGTTAGCAATCAGCCCCAGCATTTT. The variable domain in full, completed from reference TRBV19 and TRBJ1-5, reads DGGITQSPKYLFRKEGQNVTLSCEQNLNHDAMYWYRQDPGQGLRLIYYSQIVNDFQKGDIAEGYSVSREKKESFPLTVTSAQKNPTAFYLCASSTVSNQPQHFGDGTRLSIL.

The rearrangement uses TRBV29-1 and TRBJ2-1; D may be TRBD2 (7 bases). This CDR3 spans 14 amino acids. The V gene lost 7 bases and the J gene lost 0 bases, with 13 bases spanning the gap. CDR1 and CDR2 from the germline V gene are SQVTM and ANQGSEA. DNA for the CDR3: TGCAGCGGAGCGGGACACAGCTCCTACAATGAGCAGTTCTTC. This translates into CSGAGHSSYNEQFF.

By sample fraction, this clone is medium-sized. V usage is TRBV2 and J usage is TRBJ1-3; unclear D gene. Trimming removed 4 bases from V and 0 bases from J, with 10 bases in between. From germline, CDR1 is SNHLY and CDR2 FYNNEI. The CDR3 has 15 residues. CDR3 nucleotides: TGTGCCAGCAGTGGACACCTAAGCTCTGGAAACACCATATATTTT. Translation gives CASSGHLSSGNTIYF.

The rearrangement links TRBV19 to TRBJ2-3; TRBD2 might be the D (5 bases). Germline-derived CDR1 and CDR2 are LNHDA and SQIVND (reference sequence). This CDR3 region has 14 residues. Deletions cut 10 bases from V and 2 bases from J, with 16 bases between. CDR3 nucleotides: TGTGCCACCCGTGGAGCGGCGGCCACAGATACGCAGTATTTT. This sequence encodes CATRGAAATDTQYF.

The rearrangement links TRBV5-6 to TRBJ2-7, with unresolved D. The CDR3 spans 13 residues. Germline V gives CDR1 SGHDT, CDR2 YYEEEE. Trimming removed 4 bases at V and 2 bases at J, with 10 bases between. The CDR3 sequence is CASSGRRTYEQYF. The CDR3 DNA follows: TGTGCCAGCAGCGGCCGGAGAACCTACGAGCAGTACTTC.

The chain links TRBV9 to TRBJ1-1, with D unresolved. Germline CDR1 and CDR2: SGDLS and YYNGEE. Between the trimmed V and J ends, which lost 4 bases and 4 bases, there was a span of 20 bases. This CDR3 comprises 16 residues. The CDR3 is CASSKYSGGISTEAFF. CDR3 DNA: TGTGCCAGCAGCAAATACAGCGGTGGGATATCCACTGAAGCTTTCTTT.

CDR3 amino acids: CATSDPRAVGTDTQYF. Here the CDR3 DNA reads TGTGCCACCAGTGACCCGCGGGCGGTGGGCACAGATACGCAGTATTTT. V and J are TRBV24-1 and TRBJ2-3, with a weak D call TRBD2 (5 bases). Germline CDR1 KGHDR, CDR2 SFDVKD. Trimming shortened V by 4 bases and J by 1 base, and 14 bases separated the two germline ends. The CDR3 contains 16 residues.

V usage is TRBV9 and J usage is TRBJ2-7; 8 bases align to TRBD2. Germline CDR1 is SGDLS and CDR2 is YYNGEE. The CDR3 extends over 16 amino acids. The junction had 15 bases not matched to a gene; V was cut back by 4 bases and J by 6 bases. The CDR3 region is CASSPRRGTSGGEQYF. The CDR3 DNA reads TGTGCCAGCAGCCCCCGTAGGGGGACTAGTGGGGGCGAGCAGTACTTC. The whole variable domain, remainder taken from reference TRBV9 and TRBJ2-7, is DSGVTQTPKHLITATGQRVTLRCSPRSGDLSVYWYQQSLDQGLQFLIQYYNGEERAKGNILERFSAQQFPDLHSELNLSSLELGDSALYFCASSPRRGTSGGEQYFGPGTRLTVT.

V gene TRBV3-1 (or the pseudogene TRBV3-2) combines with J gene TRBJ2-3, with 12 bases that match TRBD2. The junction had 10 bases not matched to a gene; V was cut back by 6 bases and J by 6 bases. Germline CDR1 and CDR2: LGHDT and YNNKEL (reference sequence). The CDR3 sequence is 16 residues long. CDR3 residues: CASSPRLAGDVDTQYF. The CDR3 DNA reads TGTGCCAGCAGTCCCCGACTAGCGGGGGACGTGGATACGCAGTATTTT.

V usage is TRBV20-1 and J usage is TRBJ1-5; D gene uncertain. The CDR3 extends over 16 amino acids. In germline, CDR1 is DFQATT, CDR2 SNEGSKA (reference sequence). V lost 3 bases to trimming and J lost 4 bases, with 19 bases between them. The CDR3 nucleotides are TGCAGTGCTAGTCCGACAACCCGTCGAATAAATCAGCCCCAGCATTTT. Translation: CSASPTTRRINQPQHF.

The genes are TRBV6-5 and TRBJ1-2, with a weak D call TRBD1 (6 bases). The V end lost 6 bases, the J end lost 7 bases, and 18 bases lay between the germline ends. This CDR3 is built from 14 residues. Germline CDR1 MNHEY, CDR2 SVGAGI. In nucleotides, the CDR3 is TGTGCCAGCAGCTTTCGGAAGGGACACCGTGGCTACACCTTC. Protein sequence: CASSFRKGHRGYTF.

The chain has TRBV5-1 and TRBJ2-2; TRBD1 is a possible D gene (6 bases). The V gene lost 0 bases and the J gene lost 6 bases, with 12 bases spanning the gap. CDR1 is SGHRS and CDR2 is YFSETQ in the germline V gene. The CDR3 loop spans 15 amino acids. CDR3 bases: TGCGCCAGCAGCTTGGACAGGGCGGTGGCCGGGGAGCTGTTTTTT. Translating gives CASSLDRAVAGELFF.

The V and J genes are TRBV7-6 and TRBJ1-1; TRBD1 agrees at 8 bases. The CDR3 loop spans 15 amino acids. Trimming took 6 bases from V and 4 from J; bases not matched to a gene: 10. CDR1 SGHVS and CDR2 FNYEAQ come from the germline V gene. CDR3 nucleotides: TGTGCCAGCAGTTCTGCGGGACAGGAGGGCACTGAAGCTTTCTTT. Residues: CASSSAGQEGTEAFF. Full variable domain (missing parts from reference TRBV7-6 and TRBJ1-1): GAGVSQSPRYKVTKRGQDVALRCDPISGHVSLYWYRQALGQGPEFLTYFNYEAQQDKSGLPNDRFSAERPEGSISTLTIQRTEQRDSAMYRCASSSAGQEGTEAFFGQGTRLTVV.